This TCR beta chain was sequenced during a study of T cells in Graves' hyperthyroidism and ophthalmopathy. CDR1 and CDR2 (germline): SGHTA, FQGNSA. The CDR3 totals 19 residues. The J segment lost 2 bases and the V segment lost 5 bases, leaving 14 bases of the junction unmatched. The sample holds many counts of this clonotype. Amplified TCR beta CDR3 regions derived from RNA transcripts. First-round RT-PCR with HTBI primers amplified the TCR CDR3 region. TCRdb passed the multiplex PCR reads through MiXCR, listing each CDR3 protein once. Of over 300,000 distinct CDR3 sequences listed, roughly 13% are singletons.

V and J are TRBV7-2 and TRBJ2-7; 14 nucleotides match TRBD2. Sequencing was performed on blood. The receptor's source is a woman aged 40 to 55 with Graves' ophthalmopathy. CDR3 nucleotide sequence: TGTGCCAGCAGCCTACGGACTAGCGGGGGGAATCCATTACCCTACGAGCAGTACTTC. Its protein is CASSLRTSGGNPLPYEQYF. Variable domain in full (rest from reference TRBV7-2 and TRBJ2-7): GAGVSQSPSNKVTEKGKDVELRCDPISGHTALYWYRQSLGQGLEFLIYFQGNSAPDKSGLPSDRFSAERTGGSVSTLTIQRTQQEDSAVYLCASSLRTSGGNPLPYEQYFGPGTRLTVT.